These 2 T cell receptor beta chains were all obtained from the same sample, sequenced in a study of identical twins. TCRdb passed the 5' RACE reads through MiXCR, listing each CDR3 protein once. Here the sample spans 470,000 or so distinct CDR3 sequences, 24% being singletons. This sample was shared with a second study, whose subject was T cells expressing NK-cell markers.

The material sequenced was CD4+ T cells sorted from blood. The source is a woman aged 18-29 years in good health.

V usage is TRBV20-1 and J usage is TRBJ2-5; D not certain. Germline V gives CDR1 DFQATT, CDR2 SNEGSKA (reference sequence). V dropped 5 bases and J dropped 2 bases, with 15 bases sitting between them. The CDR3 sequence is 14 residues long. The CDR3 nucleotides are TGCAGTGCTTCGACGACCTTGGGGCAAGAGACCCAGTACTTC. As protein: CSASTTLGQETQYF.

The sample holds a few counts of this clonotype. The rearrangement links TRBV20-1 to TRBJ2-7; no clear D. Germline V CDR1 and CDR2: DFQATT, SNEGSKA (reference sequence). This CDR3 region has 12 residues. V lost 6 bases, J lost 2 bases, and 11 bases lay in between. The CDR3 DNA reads TGCAGTGCCAAGGTTACCGCCTACGAGCAGTACTTC. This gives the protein CSAKVTAYEQYF.